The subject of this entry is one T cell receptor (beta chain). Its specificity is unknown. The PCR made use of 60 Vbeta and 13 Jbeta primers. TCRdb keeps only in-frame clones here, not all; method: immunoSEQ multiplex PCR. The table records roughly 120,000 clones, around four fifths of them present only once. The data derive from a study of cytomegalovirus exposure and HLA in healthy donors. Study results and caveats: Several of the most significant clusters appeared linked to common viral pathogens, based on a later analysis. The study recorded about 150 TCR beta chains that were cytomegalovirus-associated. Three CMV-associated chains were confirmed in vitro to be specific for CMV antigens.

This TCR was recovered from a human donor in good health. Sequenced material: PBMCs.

DNA of the CDR3: TGTGCCAGCAGCTTAGCTCCAGGGGACGACTATGGCTACACCTTC. Amino acids: CASSLAPGDDYGYTF. V is TRBV7-8 and J is TRBJ1-2, with TRBD1 as a possible D gene (6 bases). Germline CDR1 and CDR2: SGHVS and FQNEAQ. The ends were cut back, 0 bases at V and 3 bases at J, with 11 bases in the middle. The CDR3 consists of 15 residues.